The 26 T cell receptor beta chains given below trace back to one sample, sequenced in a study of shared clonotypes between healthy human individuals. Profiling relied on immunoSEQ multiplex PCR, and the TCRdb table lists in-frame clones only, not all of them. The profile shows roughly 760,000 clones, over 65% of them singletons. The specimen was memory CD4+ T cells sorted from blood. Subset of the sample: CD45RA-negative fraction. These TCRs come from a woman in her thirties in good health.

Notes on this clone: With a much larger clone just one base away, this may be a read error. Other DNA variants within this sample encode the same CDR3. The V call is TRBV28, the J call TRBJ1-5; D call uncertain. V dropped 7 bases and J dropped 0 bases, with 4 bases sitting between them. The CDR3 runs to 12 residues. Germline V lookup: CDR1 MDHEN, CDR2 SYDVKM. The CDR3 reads CASTYSNQPQHF. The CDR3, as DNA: TGTGCCAGCACTTATAGCAATCAGCCCCAGCATTTT.

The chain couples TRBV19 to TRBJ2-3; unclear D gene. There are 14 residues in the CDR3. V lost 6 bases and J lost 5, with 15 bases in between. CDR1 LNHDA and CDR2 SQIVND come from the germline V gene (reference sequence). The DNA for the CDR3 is TGTGCCAGTAGCCCCCGGTTTTATAGAGATACGCAGTATTTT. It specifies CASSPRFYRDTQYF.

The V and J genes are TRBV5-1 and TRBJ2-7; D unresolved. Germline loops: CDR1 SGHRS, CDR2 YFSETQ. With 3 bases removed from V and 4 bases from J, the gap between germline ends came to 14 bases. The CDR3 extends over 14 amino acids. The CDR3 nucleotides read TGCGCCAGCAGCTCGGAAGGGAACTCTTACGAGCAGTACTTC. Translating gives CASSSEGNSYEQYF.

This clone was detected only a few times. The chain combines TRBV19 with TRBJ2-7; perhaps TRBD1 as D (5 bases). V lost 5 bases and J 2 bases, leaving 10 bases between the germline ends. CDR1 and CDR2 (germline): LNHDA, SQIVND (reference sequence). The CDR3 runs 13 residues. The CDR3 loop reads CASSGRVAYEQYF. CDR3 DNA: TGTGCCAGTAGTGGCAGGGTGGCCTACGAGCAGTACTTC.

CDR3 DNA: TGTGCCAGCAGTAGACTAGCGGGAAGTAGAAATACGCAGTATTTT. Translation: CASSRLAGSRNTQYF. The chain has TRBV28 and TRBJ2-3; TRBD2 agrees at 11 bases. With V trimmed by 5 bases and J by 7 bases, 8 bases remained unmatched. Germline loops: CDR1 MDHEN, CDR2 SYDVKM. CDR3 length: 15 residues.

CDR3 bases: TGTGCCAGCAGAAAGGGGGGCAGATACGAGCAGTACTTC. As protein: CASRKGGRYEQYF. The chain employs TRBV5-6 and TRBJ2-7, with D possibly being TRBD1 or TRBD2 (6 bases each). Germline V gene lookup returns CDR1 SGHDT and CDR2 YYEEEE. CDR3 length: 13 amino acids. The V and J ends lost 5 bases and 4 bases respectively, with 13 bases between them.

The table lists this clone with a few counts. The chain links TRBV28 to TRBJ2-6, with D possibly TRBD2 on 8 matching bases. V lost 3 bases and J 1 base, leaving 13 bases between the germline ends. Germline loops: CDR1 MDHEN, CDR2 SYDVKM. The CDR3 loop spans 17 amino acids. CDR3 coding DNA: TGTGCCAGCAGTTTCAGGGGGACTAGATCTGGGGCCAACGTCCTGACTTTC. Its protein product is CASSFRGTRSGANVLTF. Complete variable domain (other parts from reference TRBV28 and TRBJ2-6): DVKVTQSSRYLVKRTGEKVFLECVQDMDHENMFWYRQDPGLGLRLIYFSYDVKMKEKGDIPEGYSVSREKKERFSLILESASTNQTSMYLCASSFRGTRSGANVLTFGAGSRLTVL.

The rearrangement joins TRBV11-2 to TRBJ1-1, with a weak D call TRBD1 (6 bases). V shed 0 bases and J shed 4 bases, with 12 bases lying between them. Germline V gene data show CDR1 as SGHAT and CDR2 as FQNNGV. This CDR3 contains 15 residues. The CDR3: CASSLDSGAGTEAFF. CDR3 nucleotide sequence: TGTGCCAGCAGCTTAGACTCAGGGGCAGGCACTGAAGCTTTCTTT.

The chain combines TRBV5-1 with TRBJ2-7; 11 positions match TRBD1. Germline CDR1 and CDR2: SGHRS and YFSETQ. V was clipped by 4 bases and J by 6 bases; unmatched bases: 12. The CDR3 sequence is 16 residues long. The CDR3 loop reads CASSGGTRTGGREQYF. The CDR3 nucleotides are TGCGCCAGCAGCGGAGGGACGAGGACAGGGGGCCGCGAGCAGTACTTC.

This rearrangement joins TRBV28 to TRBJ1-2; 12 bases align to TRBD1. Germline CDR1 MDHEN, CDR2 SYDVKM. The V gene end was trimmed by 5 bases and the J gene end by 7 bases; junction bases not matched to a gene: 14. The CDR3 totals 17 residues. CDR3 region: CASSTSSGTGGAGGYTF. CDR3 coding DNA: TGTGCCAGCAGTACTTCATCCGGGACAGGGGGCGCGGGTGGCTACACCTTC.

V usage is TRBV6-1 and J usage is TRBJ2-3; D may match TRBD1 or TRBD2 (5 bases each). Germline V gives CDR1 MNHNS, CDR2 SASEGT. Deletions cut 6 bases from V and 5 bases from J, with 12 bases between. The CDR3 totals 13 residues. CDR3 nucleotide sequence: TGTGCCAGCAGCCGGGACGGAATAGATACGCAGTATTTT. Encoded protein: CASSRDGIDTQYF.

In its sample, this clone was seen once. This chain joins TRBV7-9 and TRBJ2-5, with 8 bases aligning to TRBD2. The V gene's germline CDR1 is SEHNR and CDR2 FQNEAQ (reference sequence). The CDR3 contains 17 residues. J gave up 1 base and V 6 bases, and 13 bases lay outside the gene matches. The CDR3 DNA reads TGTGCCAGCAGGCGGCGGCTAGCGGGCACCCTCCAAGAGACCCAGTACTTC. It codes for CASRRRLAGTLQETQYF.

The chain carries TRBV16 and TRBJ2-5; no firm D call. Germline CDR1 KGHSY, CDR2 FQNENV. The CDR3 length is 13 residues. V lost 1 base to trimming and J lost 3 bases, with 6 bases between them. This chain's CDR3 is CASSQLREETQYF. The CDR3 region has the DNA TGTGCCAGCAGCCAATTAAGGGAAGAGACCCAGTACTTC.

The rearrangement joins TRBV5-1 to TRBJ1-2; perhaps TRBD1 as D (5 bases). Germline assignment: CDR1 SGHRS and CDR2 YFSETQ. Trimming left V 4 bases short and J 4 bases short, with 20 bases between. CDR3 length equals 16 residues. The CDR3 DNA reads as TGCGCCAGCAGCCCCGCCACGGGACCCGGGGGCTATGGCTACACCTTC. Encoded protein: CASSPATGPGGYGYTF. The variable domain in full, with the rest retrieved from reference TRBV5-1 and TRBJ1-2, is KAGVTQTPRYLIKTRGQQVTLSCSPISGHRSVSWYQQTPGQGLQFLFEYFSETQRNKGNFPGRFSGRQFSNSRSEMNVSTLELGDSALYLCASSPATGPGGYGYTFGSGTRLTVV.

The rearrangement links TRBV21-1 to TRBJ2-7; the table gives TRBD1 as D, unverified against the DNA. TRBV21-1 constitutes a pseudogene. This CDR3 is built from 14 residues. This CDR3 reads CASSKTGGRYEQYF. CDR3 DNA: TGTGCCAGCAGCAAGACAGGGGGCCGATACGAGCAGTACTTC.

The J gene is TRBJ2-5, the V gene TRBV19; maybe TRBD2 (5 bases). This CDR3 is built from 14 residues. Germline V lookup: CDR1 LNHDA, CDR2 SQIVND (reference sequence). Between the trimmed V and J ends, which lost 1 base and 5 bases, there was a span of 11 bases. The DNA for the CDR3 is TGTGCCAGTAGTATAGGTAGACGGAGGGAGACCCAGTACTTC. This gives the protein CASSIGRRRETQYF.

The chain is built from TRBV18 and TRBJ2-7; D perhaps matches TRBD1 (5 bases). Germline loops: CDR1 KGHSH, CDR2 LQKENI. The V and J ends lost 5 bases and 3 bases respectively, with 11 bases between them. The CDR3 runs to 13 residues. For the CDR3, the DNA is TGTGCCAGCTCAACGACCGACAGCTACGAGCAGTACTTC. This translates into CASSTTDSYEQYF.

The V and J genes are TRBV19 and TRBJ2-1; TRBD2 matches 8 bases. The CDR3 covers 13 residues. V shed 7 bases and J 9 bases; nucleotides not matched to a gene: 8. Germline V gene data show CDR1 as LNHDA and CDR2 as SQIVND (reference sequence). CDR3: CASNPGGPSEQFF. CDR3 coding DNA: TGTGCCAGTAATCCGGGAGGGCCAAGTGAGCAGTTCTTC.

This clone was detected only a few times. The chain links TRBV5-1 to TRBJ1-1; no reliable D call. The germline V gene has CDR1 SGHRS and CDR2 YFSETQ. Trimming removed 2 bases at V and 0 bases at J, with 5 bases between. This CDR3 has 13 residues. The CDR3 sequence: CASSFLLNTEAFF. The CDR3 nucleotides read TGCGCCAGCAGCTTTCTACTGAACACTGAAGCTTTCTTT.

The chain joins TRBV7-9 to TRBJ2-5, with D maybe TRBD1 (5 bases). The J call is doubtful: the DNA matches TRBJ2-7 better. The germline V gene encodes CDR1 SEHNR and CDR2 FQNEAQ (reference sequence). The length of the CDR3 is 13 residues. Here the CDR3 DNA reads TGTGCCAGCAGCTCCCAACAGGTCCACGAGCAGTACTTC. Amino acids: CASSSQQVHEQYF.

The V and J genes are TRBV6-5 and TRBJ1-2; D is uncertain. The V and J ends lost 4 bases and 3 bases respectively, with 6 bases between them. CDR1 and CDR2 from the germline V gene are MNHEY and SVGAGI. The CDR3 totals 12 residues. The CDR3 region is CASSSTDYGYTF. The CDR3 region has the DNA TGTGCCAGCAGTTCTACGGACTATGGCTACACCTTC.

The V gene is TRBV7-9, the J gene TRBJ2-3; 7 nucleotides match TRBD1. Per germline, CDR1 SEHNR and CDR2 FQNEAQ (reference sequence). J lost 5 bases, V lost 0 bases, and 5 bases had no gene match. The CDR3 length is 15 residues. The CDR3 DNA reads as TGTGCCAGCAGCTTAGCCGAGGGGGCGGAAGATACGCAGTATTTT. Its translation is CASSLAEGAEDTQYF.

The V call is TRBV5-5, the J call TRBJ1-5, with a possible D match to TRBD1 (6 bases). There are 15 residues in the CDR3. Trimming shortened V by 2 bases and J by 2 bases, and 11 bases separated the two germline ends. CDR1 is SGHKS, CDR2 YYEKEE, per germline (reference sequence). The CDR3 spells CASSFNRAGNQPQHF. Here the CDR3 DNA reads TGTGCCAGCAGCTTCAACAGGGCCGGCAATCAGCCCCAGCATTTT.

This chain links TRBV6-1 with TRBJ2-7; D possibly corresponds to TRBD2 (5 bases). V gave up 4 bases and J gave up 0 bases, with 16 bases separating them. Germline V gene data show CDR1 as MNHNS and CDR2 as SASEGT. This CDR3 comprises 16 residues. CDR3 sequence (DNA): TGTGCCAGCAGTGTTCCGACGGGGATTCTCTCCTACGAGCAGTACTTC. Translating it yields CASSVPTGILSYEQYF.

DNA of the CDR3: TGCGCCAGCAGCTTGGCCGGGGACAGCACAGATACGCAGTATTTT. As protein: CASSLAGDSTDTQYF. The V gene is TRBV5-1, the J gene TRBJ2-3; either TRBD1 or TRBD2 may supply D (5 bases each). V was cut by 0 bases and J by 0 bases, with 8 bases left in between. The CDR3 totals 15 residues. Germline-derived CDR1 and CDR2 are SGHRS and YFSETQ.

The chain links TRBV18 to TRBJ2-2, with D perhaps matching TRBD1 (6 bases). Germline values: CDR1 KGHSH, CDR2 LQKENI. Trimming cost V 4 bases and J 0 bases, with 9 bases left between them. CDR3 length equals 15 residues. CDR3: CASSLGQPNTGELFF. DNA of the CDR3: TGTGCCAGCTCACTTGGACAGCCGAACACCGGGGAGCTGTTTTTT.